These T cell receptor beta chains were read from a single sample in a study of T cells in Graves' hyperthyroidism and ophthalmopathy. From the multiplex PCR reads, TCRdb called clonotypes with MiXCR, one entry per CDR3 protein. Of roughly 580,000 distinct CDR3 sequences in the sample, 11% to 15% were seen once. Sequencing used blood. These receptors came from a woman aged 25 to 39 with Graves' hyperthyroidism that later progressed to Graves' ophthalmopathy. Both conserved end residues are part of each CDR3. The D gene is left open where the match is weak. Rows may omit the clone size; those that give it use once, few, many or a size class.

v_gene	j_gene	abundance	d_gene	CDR3nt	CDR3aa
TRBV12-3/TRBV12-4	TRBJ2-1	many	TRBD1	TGTGCCAGCAGCGGACAGGACAATGAGCAGTTCTTC	CASSGQDNEQFF
TRBV28	TRBJ2-7	many	TRBD2	TGTGCCAGCAGTTGGCCTAGCGGGCCCTACGAGCAGTACTTC	CASSWPSGPYEQYF
TRBV4-1	TRBJ2-7	.	.	TGCGCCAGCAGCCAAGAAATTCCCCCCGCGGGAGAGCAGTACTTC	CASSQEIPPAGEQYF
TRBV9	TRBJ1-2	many	.	TGTGCCAGCAGCGTAGGGAACATTCCTAACTATGGCTACACCTTC	CASSVGNIPNYGYTF
TRBV20-1	TRBJ1-1	.	.	TGCAGTGCTAGAGAAAACATCGCGAACACTGAAGCTTTCTTT	CSARENIANTEAFF
TRBV7-2	TRBJ2-1	many	.	TGTGCCAGCAGTTACGGACAGCAGTTCTTC	CASSYGQQFF
TRBV7-2	TRBJ2-3	many	TRBD1	TGTGCCAGCAGCTTAGAATGGGGACAGTTCACAGATACGCAGTATTTT	CASSLEWGQFTDTQYF
TRBV27	TRBJ2-4	many	.	TGTGCCAGTCTTCCGGGACCTCCCTCAGCGGCGGCCAAAAACATTCAGTACTTC	CASLPGPPSAAAKNIQYF
TRBV4-1	TRBJ2-1	.	.	TGCGCCAGCAGCCAAAATTCGGGGGAGAGGGGGAATGAGCAGTTCTTC	CASSQNSGERGNEQFF
TRBV7-2	TRBJ2-1	.	TRBD2	TGTGCCAGCAGCCAAAGCGGGAGTGCCTCCTACAATGAGCAGTTCTTC	CASSQSGSASYNEQFF
TRBV3-1	TRBJ1-1	many	.	TGTGCCAGCAGCCAAGATCTCCCAGGGTTGAACACTGAAGCTTTCTTT	CASSQDLPGLNTEAFF
TRBV5-1	TRBJ1-1	many	.	TGCGCCAGCAGCTTTGGTAACGTATTGGATACTGAAGCTTTCTTT	CASSFGNVLDTEAFF
TRBV12-3/TRBV12-4	TRBJ1-1	many	.	TGTGCCAGCAACCAAGGGGGGGTCACTGAAGCTTTCTTT	CASNQGGVTEAFF
TRBV29-1	TRBJ2-1	many	TRBD2	TGCAGCGTTGAAGGACTAGCGGGAGGGTCCTACAATGAGCAGTTCTTC	CSVEGLAGGSYNEQFF
TRBV6-1	TRBJ2-1	few	.	TGTGCCAGCAGTGAGGAGGCTTACTCCTACAATGAGCAGTTCTTC	CASSEEAYSYNEQFF
TRBV12-3/TRBV12-4	TRBJ2-7	.	TRBD2	TGTGCCAGCAGGGGTACTAGCGGGAGCACCTACGAGCAGTACTTC	CASRGTSGSTYEQYF
TRBV5-6	TRBJ1-2	.	TRBD1	TGTGCCAGCAGCCTGTCGGGGACAGGGATCCCTTTGAGCTATGGCTACACCTTC	CASSLSGTGIPLSYGYTF
TRBV11-3	TRBJ2-7	many	TRBD1	TGTGCCAGCAGCACTCTGGGACAGTCCGAGCAGTACTTC	CASSTLGQSEQYF
TRBV5-1	TRBJ2-1	few	TRBD2	TGCGCCAGCAGCTTGGTGGCGGGAGTCCCAAATGAGCAGTTCTTC	CASSLVAGVPNEQFF
TRBV6-1	TRBJ2-7	many	.	TGTGCCAGCAGTTACCTGAGGGTGGCTGCTATCTACGAGCAGTACTTC	CASSYLRVAAIYEQYF
TRBV19	TRBJ1-1	many	.	TGTGCCAGTAGTATTAAGGCGATCGGGGCCACTGAAGCTTTCTTT	CASSIKAIGATEAFF
TRBV5-1	TRBJ2-7	.	TRBD1	TGCGCCAGCAGTCCTGGCCGGGACAGGGTGCTCTACGAGCAGTACTTC	CASSPGRDRVLYEQYF
TRBV12-5	TRBJ2-3	many	.	TGTGCTAGTGGAGCACCCGGCACAGATACGCAGTATTTT	CASGAPGTDTQYF
TRBV5-1	TRBJ2-1	few	.	TGCGCCAGCAGCGATTCCCGGGGAACCTACAATGAGCAGTTCTTC	CASSDSRGTYNEQFF